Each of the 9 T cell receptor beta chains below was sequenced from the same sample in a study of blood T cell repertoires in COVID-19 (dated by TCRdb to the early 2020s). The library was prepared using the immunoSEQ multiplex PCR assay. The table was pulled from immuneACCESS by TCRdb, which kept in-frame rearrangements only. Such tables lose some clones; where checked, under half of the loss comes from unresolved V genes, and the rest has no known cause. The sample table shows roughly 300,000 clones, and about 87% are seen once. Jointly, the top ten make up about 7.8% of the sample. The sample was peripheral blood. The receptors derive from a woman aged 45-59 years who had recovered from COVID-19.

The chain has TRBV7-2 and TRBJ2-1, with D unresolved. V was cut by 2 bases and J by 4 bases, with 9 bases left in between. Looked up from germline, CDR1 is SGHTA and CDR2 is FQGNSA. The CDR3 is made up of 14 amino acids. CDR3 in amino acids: CASSLSTAYNEQFF. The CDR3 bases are TGTGCCAGCAGCTTATCCACTGCTTACAATGAGCAGTTCTTC.

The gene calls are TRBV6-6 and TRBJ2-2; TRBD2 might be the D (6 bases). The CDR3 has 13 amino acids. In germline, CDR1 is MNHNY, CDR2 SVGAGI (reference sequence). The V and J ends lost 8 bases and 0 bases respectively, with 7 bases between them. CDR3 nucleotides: TGTGCCAGCGGGACTCCGAACACCGGGGAGCTGTTTTTT. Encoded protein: CASGTPNTGELFF.

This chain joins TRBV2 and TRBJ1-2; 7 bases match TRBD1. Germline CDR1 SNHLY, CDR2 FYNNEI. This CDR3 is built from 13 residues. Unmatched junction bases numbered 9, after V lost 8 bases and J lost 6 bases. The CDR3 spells CASAPDRANGYTF. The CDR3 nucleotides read TGTGCCAGCGCCCCCGACAGGGCAAATGGCTACACCTTC.

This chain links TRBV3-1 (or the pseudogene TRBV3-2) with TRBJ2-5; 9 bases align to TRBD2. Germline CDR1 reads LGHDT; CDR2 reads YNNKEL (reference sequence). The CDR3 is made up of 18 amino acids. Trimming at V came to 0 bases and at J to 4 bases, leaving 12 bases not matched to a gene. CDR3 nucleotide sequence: TGTGCCAGCAGCCAAGATCGGGTAGCGGGAGTGGTGGGAGAGACCCAGTACTTC. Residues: CASSQDRVAGVVGETQYF.

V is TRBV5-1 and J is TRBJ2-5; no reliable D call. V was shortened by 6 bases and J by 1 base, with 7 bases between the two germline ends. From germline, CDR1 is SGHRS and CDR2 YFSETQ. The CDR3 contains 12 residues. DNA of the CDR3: TGCGCCAGCAAAAAAGCCCAAGAGACCCAGTACTTC. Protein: CASKKAQETQYF.

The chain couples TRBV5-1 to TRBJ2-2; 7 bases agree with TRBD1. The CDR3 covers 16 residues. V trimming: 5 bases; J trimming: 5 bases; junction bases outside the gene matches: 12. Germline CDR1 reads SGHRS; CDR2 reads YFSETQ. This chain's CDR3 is CASSPAGTALTGELFF. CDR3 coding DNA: TGCGCCAGCAGTCCGGCCGGGACAGCACTTACCGGGGAGCTGTTTTTT.

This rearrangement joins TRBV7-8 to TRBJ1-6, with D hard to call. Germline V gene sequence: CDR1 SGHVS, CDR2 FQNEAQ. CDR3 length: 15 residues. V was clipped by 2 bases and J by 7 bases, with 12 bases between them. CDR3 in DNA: TGTGCCAGCAGCTTAAGTGGCACCGCAAATTCACCCCTCCACTTT. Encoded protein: CASSLSGTANSPLHF.

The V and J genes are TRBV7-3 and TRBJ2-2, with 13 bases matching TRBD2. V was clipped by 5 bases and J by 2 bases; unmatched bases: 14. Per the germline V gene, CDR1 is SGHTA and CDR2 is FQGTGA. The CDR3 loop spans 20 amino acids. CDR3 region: CASSPRSRGLAGVNTGELFF. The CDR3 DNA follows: TGTGCCAGCAGCCCCCGCAGCCGTGGACTAGCGGGAGTAAACACCGGGGAGCTGTTTTTT.

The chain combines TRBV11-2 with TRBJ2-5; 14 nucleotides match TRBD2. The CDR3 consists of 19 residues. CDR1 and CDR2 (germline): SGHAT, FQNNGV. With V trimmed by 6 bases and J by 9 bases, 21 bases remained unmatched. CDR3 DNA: TGTGCCAGCAGGAACGGGACTAGCGGGGGCCTAATCCAAAGAGTGCCCCAGTACTTC. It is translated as CASRNGTSGGLIQRVPQYF.